Listed below are T cell receptor beta chains from one sample, sequenced in a study of blood T cell repertoires in COVID-19. Using immunoSEQ multiplex PCR, the repertoire was profiled, and TCRdb retains in-frame clones only, with some absent. This sample has around 230,000 clones, with about 83% found just once. The material sequenced was peripheral blood. These receptors originate from a woman aged 45-65 years with acute or convalescent COVID-19. Each CDR3 is given without its conserved first and last residue. Each record gives: V gene, CDR3 protein.

TRBV27,ASSFSRGTDTQY
TRBV20-1,SASGGMERAEAF
TRBV6-5,ASSYGSGGPYEQY
TRBV11-2,ASSLLGHTNGYT
TRBV30,AWSPSEGGWSNSAPYGYT
TRBV14,ASSQETENTEAF
TRBV30,ACARTNYGYT
TRBV3-1/TRBV3-2,ASSQTGRRRVAF
TRBV5-5,ASSRMGLNNEQF
TRBV19,ASSFVVAYNQPQH
TRBV4-2,ASSQEGTALRTQH
TRBV13,ASSQGLAGLYEQY
TRBV19,ASSSWLVDTGELF
TRBV11-3,ASSSGREGEQF
TRBV27,ASSSTNEKLF
TRBV2,ASAPTGGVGYNEQF
TRBV15,ATSRDHGGTDTQY
TRBV5-1,ASSIGGEETQY
TRBV10-3,AIRRDSMGNTIY
TRBV5-1,ASSLAGGLAGLDEQF
TRBV28,ASMAGGTEAF
TRBV11-2,ASSLFAGAGTGELF
TRBV9,ASSPNVYNQPQH
TRBV28,ASSLTHSSYEQY
TRBV7-8,ASSPSVRGYSGYEQY
TRBV18,ASSPITDRGSYNEQF
TRBV5-1,ASSLGAGMNTEAF
TRBV30,AWKTASTEAF
TRBV29-1,SVELGAETQY
TRBV5-1,ASTMGEGSYNSPLH
TRBV18,ASSPVQAFSGANVLT
TRBV28,ASSLQGPYSNQPQH
TRBV6-2/TRBV6-3,ASSPRQGNTGELF
TRBV5-1,ASSFWTSGRANEQF
TRBV2,ASSAGSKWLITDTQY
TRBV2,ARTGLAGVAGQFDEQF
TRBV7-9,ASSLVTSGRPRTYEQY
TRBV6-1,ASSEAPRQLGETQY
TRBV28,ASSLWPGGYT
TRBV5-4,ASSLEGATEAF
TRBV12-3/TRBV12-4,ASSLSAGGDLF
TRBV6-1,ASSVGTSGRVSTDTQY
TRBV30,AWRDPGQYNEQF
TRBV5-1,ASSLGTAGSLQETQY
TRBV28,ASSFRSYNSPLH
TRBV20-1,SAELPGIQY
TRBV9,ASSATGFSTDTQY
TRBV19,ASSTPTGNEQF
TRBV30,AWSADRVTDTQY
TRBV2,ASSARERETQY
TRBV10-3,AISESWGTGNTDTQY
TRBV7-6,ASSGAGGLNEKLF
TRBV7-3,ASSLGQGTGELF